This TCR beta chain was identified during a study of T cells after yellow fever vaccination. A remark on this clonotype: Its antigen is as yet unknown.

TCRdb analysed the 5' RACE reads with MiXCR anew, one entry per CDR3 protein. The sample consists of more than 300,000 distinct CDR3 sequences, roughly 10% of them appearing once. The CDR3 runs to 15 residues. Deletions cut 0 bases from V and 4 bases from J, with 12 bases between. Per the germline V gene, CDR1 is DFQATT and CDR2 is SNEGSKA (reference sequence). Findings and limits, study-wide: The booster response re-showed most primary clones: 96% CD4, around 90% CD8.

Material: CD4+ T cells sorted from PBMCs, obtained 45 days after the yellow fever booster vaccination. The chain links TRBV20-1 to TRBJ2-2; D unresolved. This TCR was recovered from a man aged 18 to 30 who received the YFV17D yellow fever vaccine. The DNA for the CDR3 is TGCAGTGCTAGAGATAGTAGATTTTCCACCGGGGAGCTGTTTTTT. Amino acid sequence: CSARDSRFSTGELFF.